This T cell receptor (beta chain) is drawn from a study of cytomegalovirus exposure and HLA in healthy donors. Study at large: The 120 or so validation repertoires matched the 500 to 750 first-cohort repertoires in platform, a later analysis reported.

Here immunoSEQ multiplex PCR was the method, and the copy in TCRdb shows in-frame clones only, minus some. The table has about 150,000 clones, about 88% seen once. A remark on this clone: Its target is unknown.

Trimming took off 1 base at V and 3 bases at J, with 12 bases between the two ends. The CDR3 is 15 residues long. CDR1 is SGHTA, CDR2 FQGNSA, per germline. Study-wide results and limits: Cytomegalovirus association was assigned to about 180 TCR beta chains. Specificity for CMV antigens was confirmed in vitro for a few of the CMV-associated chains.

The receptor's source is a man aged 18 to 35 in good health and CMV-seropositive. Sequenced sample: PBMCs. J is TRBJ2-5 and V is TRBV7-2; D may be TRBD1 (5 bases). In DNA, the CDR3 is TGTGCCAGCAGCTTAGGGGCAGGGCGCGAAGAGACCCAGTACTTC. Translating it yields CASSLGAGREETQYF.